This TCR beta chain stems from a study of T-cell memory formation after mild COVID-19 (dated by TCRdb to 2020 to 2023). As for the study more broadly: Most TCR sequence clusters were specific to one of the two donors. Longitudinal TCRalpha and TCRbeta repertoire sequencing tracked T-cell clones expanding and contracting after mild COVID-19 in a couple of donors. Two young, previously healthy adult volunteers made up the cohort, one male and one female.

As regards this clonotype: Its antigen specificity is not known. Base quality data are lacking; no much larger clone is found one base away.

The instrument given in TCRdb is Illumina NovaSeq 6000. Using 5'RACE with constant-segment primers, TCRalpha and TCRbeta cDNA libraries were constructed, with sample barcodes and unique molecular identifiers added in the process. Trizol reagent was used to extract RNA from every sample. Libraries were amplified in two PCR steps, with a second sample barcode and Illumina TruSeq adapters added in the second step. Sequencing of libraries was performed on an Illumina NovaSeq with 2 x 150 bp paired-end reads. The paper's processing steps were these. The reads were demultiplexed and collapsed into UMI-guided consensus sequences using migec v1.2.7. Using mixcr v2.1.11, UMI consensuses were aligned to TRA and TRB V and J templates and then assembled into clonotypes. Expanded or contracted clonotypes were those called significant by both edgeR and NoisET, with noise models trained on biological replicates. For edgeR calls, the thresholds were a false discovery rate-adjusted p below 0.01 and a log2 fold-change of 1. PCA with hierarchical clustering of max-normalized trajectories of the 1000 most abundant clonotypes was used as exploratory dynamics analysis. Each responding clone was given a CD4 or CD8 phenotype based on the CD4+ and CD8+ repertoires, which had been sequenced separately. TCRdb applied fastp at Q25 and MiXCR to the public reads, then kept only in-frame beta chains. Rows are combined by CDR3 protein, so each entry shows the most common genes and DNA. None of the V and J calls come from the authors' own analysis; TCRdb made them. The sample yields approximately 260,000 distinct CDR3 sequences; 15% to 20% were counted once. In total, the top ten clones hold around 23% of the sample.

Ficoll-Paque density gradient centrifugation was the method used to isolate PBMCs. What the authors observed across the whole study: Some responding clones were detected in pre-infection memory, which suggested that pre-existing cross-reactive memory T cells had joined the SARS-CoV-2 response. SARS-CoV-2 specificity was not confirmed for the second-wave clones peaking on day 37. Only a couple of mild cases were covered in the study, and larger cohorts including severe cases with pre-infection samples were considered necessary. Clones contracting from day 15 to 85 had balanced CD4/CD8 phenotypes, while a second wave expanding from day 15 to 37 was biased towards CD4+. Contracting CD4+ clones appeared mostly in the CM and EM memory subsets, whereas CD8+ clones were enriched in EMRA.

The source is a man aged 18 to 35 who had mild COVID-19 (a few samples of this study predate the infection). The sample titles of this study are shuffled in the database, so cell type and time point are left out; the donor was told from shared clones. The source material was PBMCs or a T cell subset sorted from them (not recorded which).

The CDR3 region has the sequence CSAISGGGTYEQYV. In nucleotides, the sequence is TGCAGTGCCATTAGCGGGGGAGGAACCTACGAGCAGTACGTC. The chain was built from TRBV20-1 and TRBJ2-7; 9 central bases correspond to TRBD2. In the germline V gene (reference sequence), CDR1 corresponds to DFQATT and CDR2 to SNEGSKA. Here V drops 6 bases and J drops 2 bases, and the junction holds 8 bases not matched to any gene. The CDR3 starts with the cysteine, ends with the valine, and has 14 residues. The retained sequence is limited to the CDR3, 42 bases, with the frame set at the first base.